This T cell receptor (beta chain) was retrieved from a study of T cell repertoires in cytomegalovirus infection. Overall study: Public TCR beta signatures provided an indication of both CMV infection and a matching HLA type.

TCRdb reprocessed the reads via MiXCR and lists one record per CDR3 protein. The sample lists approximately 130,000 distinct CDR3 sequences, approximately 9.2% seen once, with 10% in the top ten. This clonotype has ten or more counts. There are 16 residues in the CDR3. V was clipped by 1 base and J by 2 bases, with 14 bases between them. Germline V lookup: CDR1 MDHEN, CDR2 SYDVKM. The chain joins TRBV28 to TRBJ1-2; D may be TRBD1 (6 bases). The sample comprised PBMCs. This TCR was recovered from a human donor in good health (CMV status not recorded). Some clones in this sample may be carry-over from other donors' samples. DNA of the CDR3: TGTGCCAGCAGTTTATCTGTGGGGGGCGCCAACTATGGCTACACCTTC. Its protein is CASSLSVGGANYGYTF.